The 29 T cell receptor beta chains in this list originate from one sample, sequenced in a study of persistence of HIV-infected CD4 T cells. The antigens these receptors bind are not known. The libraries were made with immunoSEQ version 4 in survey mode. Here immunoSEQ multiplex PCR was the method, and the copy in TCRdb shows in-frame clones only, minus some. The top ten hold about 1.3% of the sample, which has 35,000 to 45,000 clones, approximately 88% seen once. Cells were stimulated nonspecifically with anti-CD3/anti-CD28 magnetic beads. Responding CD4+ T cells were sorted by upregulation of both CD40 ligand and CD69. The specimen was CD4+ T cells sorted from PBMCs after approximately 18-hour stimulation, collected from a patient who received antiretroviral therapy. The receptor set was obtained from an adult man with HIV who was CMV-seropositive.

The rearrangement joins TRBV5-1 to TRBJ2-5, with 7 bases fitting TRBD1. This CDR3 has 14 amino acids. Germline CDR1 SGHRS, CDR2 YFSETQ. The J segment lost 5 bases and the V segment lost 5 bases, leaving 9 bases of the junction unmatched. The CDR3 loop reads CASSTTGKMETQYF. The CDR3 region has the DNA TGCGCCAGCAGTACGACAGGGAAAATGGAGACCCAGTACTTC.

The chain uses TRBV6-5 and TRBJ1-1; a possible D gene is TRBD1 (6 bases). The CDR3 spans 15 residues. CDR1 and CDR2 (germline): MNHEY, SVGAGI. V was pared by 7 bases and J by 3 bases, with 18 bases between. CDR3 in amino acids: CASTITGSVYTEAFF. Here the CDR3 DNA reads TGTGCCAGCACCATTACAGGGTCCGTGTACACTGAAGCTTTCTTT.

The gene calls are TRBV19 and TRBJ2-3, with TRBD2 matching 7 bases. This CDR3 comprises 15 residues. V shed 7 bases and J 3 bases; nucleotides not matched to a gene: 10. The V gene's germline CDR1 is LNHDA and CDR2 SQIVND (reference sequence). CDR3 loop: CASTPMAGETDTQYF. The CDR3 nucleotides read TGTGCCAGTACTCCAATGGCGGGGGAAACAGATACGCAGTATTTT.

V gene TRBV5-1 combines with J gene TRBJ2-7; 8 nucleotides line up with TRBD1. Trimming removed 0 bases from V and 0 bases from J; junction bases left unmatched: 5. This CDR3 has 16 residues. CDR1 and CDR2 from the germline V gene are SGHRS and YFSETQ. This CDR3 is CASSLVPGQDSYEQYF. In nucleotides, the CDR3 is TGCGCCAGCAGCTTGGTTCCGGGACAGGACTCCTACGAGCAGTACTTC.

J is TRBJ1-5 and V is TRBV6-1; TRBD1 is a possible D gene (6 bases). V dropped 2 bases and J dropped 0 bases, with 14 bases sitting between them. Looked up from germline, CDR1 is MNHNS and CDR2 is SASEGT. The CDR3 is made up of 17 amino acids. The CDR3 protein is CASSESWGPTSNQPQHF. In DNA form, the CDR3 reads TGTGCCAGCAGTGAATCTTGGGGGCCCACTAGCAATCAGCCCCAGCATTTT.

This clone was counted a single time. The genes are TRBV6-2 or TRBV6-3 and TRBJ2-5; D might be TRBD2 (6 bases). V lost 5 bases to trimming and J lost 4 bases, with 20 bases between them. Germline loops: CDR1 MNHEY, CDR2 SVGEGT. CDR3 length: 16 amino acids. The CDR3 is CASSPQSTGVPETQYF. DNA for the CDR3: TGTGCCAGCAGTCCCCAATCGACGGGGGTTCCAGAGACCCAGTACTTC.

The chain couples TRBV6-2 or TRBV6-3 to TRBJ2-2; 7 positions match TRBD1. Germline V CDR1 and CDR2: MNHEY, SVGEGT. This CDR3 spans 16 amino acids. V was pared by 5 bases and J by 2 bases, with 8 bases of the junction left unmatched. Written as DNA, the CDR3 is TGTGCCAGCAGTCCATTTAGGACAGGAAACACCGGGGAGCTGTTTTTT. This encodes CASSPFRTGNTGELFF.

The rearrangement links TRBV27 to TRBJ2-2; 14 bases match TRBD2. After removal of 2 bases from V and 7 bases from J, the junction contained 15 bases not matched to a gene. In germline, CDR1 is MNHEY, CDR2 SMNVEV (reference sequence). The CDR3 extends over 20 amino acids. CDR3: CASSLTTPGLAGGSIGELFF. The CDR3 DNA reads TGTGCCAGCAGTTTAACCACCCCCGGACTAGCGGGAGGAAGCATCGGGGAGCTGTTTTTT.

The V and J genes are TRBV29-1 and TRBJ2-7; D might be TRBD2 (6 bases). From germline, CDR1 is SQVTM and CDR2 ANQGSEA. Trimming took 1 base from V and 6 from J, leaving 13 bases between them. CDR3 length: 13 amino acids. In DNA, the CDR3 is TGCAGCGTTGAAGTATTGGAGGGCCGCGAGCAGTACTTC. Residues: CSVEVLEGREQYF.

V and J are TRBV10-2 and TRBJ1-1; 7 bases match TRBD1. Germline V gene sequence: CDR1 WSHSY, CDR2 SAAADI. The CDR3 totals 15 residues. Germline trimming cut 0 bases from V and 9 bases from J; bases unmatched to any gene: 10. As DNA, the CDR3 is TGCGCCAGCAGTGAGTCCCGGGACAGCCGTGGGAAAGCTTTCTTT. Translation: CASSESRDSRGKAFF.

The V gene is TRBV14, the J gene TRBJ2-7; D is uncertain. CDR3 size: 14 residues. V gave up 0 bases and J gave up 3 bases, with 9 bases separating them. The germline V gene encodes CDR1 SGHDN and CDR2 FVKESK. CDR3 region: CASSQEASFYEQYF. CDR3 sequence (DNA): TGTGCCAGCAGCCAAGAAGCCAGCTTCTACGAGCAGTACTTC.

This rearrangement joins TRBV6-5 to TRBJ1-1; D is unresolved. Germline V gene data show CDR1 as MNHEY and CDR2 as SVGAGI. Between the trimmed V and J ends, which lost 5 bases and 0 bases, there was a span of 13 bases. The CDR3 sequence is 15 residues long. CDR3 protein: CASSPRLGVNTEAFF. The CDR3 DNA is TGTGCCAGCAGTCCCCGCCTCGGAGTGAACACTGAAGCTTTCTTT.

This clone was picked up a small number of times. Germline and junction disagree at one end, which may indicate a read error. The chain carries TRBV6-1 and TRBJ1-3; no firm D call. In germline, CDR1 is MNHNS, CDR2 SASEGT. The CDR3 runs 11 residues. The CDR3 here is CASSEATPATF. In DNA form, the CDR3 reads TGTGCCAGCAGTGAAGCGACGCCCGCGACCTTT.

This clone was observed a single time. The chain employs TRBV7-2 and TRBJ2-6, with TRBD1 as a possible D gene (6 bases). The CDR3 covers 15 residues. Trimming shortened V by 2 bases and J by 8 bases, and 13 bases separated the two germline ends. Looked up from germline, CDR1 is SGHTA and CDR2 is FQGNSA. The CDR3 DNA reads TGTGCCAGCAGCTTATCCAGGGGACGGTCCAACGTCCTGACTTTC. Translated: CASSLSRGRSNVLTF.

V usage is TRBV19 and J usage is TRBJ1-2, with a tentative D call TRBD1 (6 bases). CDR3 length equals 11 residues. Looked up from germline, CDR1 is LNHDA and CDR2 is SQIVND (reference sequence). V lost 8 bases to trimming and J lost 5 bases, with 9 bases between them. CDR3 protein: CASQQGYGYTF. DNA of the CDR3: TGTGCCAGTCAACAGGGATATGGCTACACCTTC.

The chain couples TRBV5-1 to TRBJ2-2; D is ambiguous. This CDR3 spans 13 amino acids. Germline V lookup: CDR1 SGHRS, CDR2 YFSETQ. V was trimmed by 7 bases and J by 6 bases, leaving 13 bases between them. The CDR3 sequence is CASQARFPGELFF. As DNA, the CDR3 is TGCGCCAGCCAGGCCAGATTCCCCGGGGAGCTGTTTTTT.

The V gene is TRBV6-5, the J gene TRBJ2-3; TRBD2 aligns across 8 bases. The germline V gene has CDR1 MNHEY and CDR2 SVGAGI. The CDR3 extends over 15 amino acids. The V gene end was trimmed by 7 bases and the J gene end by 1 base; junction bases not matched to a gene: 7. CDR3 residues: CASTIGLARTDTQYF. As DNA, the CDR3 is TGTGCCAGCACCATCGGACTAGCTCGCACAGATACGCAGTATTTT.

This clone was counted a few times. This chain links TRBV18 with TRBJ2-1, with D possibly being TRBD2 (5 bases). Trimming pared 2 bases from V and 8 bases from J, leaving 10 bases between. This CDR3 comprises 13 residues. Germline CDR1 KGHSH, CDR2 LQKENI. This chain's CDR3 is CASSPRDGDEQFF. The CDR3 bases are TGTGCCAGCTCACCAAGAGACGGGGATGAGCAGTTCTTC.

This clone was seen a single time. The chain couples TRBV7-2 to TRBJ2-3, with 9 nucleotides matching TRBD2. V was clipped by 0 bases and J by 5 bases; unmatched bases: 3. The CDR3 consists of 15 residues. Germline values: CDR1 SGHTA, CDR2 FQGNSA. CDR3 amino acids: CASSLALLAGDTQYF. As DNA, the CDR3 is TGTGCCAGCAGCTTAGCCCTACTAGCGGGAGATACGCAGTATTTT.

CDR3 residues: CASRLGQSSNYGYTF. Here the CDR3 DNA reads TGTGCCAGCAGATTGGGACAATCTTCTAACTATGGCTACACCTTC. This chain connects TRBV6-5 to TRBJ1-2, with a weak D call TRBD1 (6 bases). Germline CDR1 is MNHEY and CDR2 is SVGAGI. CDR3 length: 15 residues. V was trimmed by 6 bases and J by 0 bases, leaving 14 bases between them.

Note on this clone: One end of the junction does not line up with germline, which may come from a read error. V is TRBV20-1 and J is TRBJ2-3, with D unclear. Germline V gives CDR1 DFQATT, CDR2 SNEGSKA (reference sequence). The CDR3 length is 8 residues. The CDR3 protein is CSARDRNF. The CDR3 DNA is TGCAGTGCTAGAGACCGGAATTTT.

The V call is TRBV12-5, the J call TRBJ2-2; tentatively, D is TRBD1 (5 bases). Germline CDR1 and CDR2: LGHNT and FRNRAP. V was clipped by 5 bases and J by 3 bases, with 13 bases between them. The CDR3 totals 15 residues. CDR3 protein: CASGPDRGDTGELFF. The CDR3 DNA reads TGTGCTAGTGGTCCCGATAGGGGTGACACCGGGGAGCTGTTTTTT. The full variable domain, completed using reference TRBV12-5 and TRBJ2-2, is DARVTQTPRHKVTEMGQEVTMRCQPILGHNTVFWYRQTMMQGLELLAYFRNRAPLDDSGMPKDRFSAEMPDATLATLKIQPSEPRDSAVYFCASGPDRGDTGELFFGEGSRLTVL.

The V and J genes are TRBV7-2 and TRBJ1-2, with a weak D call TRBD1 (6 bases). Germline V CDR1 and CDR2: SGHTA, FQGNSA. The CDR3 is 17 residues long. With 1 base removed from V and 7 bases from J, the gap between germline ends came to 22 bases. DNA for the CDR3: TGTGCCAGCAGCTTAGAGGGGGGGCAGGGTCGGTCTCGTGGCTACACCTTC. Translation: CASSLEGGQGRSRGYTF.

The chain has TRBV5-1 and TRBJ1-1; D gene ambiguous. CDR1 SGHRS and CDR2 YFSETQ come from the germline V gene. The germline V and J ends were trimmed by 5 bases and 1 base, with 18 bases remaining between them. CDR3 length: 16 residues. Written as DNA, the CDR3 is TGCGCCAGCAGACCTGACGCAGGAAGACAGAACACTGAAGCTTTCTTT. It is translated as CASRPDAGRQNTEAFF.

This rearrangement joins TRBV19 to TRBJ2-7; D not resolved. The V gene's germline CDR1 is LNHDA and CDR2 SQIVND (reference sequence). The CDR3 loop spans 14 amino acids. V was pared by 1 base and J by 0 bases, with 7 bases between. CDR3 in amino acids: CASSIVADSYEQYF. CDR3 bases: TGTGCCAGTAGTATAGTTGCAGACTCCTACGAGCAGTACTTC.

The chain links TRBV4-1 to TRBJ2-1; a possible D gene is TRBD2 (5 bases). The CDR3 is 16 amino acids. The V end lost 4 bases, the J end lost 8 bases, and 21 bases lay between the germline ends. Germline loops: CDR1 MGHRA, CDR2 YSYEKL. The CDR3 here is CASSPRLNLSPHEQFF. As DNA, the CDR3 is TGCGCCAGCAGCCCCCGACTAAATCTTAGTCCACATGAGCAGTTCTTC.

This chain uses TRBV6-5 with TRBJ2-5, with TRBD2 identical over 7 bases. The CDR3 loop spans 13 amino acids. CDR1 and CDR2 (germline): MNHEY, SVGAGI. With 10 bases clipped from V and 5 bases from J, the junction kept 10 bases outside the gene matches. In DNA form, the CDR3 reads TGTGCCATGGGGGGGACGTCTTTTGAGACCCAGTACTTC. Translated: CAMGGTSFETQYF.

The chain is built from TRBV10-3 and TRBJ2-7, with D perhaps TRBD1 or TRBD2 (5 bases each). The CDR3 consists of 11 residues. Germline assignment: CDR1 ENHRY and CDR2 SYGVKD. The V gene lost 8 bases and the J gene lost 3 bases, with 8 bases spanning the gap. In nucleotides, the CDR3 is TGTGCCATCGGGACGGACTACGAGCAGTACTTC. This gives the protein CAIGTDYEQYF.

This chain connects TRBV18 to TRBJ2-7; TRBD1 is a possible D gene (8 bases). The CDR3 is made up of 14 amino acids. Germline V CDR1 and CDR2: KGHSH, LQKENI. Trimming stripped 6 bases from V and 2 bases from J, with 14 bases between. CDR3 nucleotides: TGTGCCAGCTCCCAACAGGGGGGGACCTACGAGCAGTACTTC. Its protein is CASSQQGGTYEQYF.